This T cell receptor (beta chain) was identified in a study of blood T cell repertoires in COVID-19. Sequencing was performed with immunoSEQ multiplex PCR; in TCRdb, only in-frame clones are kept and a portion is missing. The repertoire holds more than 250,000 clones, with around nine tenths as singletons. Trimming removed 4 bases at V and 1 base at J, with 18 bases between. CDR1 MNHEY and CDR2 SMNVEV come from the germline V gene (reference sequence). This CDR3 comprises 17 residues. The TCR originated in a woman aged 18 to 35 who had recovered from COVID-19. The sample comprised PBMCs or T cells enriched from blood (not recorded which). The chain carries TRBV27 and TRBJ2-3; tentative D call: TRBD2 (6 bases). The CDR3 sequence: CASSSLWRDGGTDTQYF. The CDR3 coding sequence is TGTGCCAGCAGTTCCCTCTGGCGGGACGGCGGCACAGATACGCAGTATTTT.